A selection of T cell receptor beta chains follows, all from one sample in a study of shared clonotypes between healthy human individuals. Profiling relied on immunoSEQ multiplex PCR, and the TCRdb table lists in-frame clones only, not all of them. The sample lists 550,000 to 800,000 clones, around 91% occurring once. The sequenced sample consisted of memory CD8+ T cells from PBMCs. These receptors originate from a man between 18 and 35 years old in good health. Some clones in this sample may be carry-over from other donors' samples. The conserved cysteine and the conserved F or W are not part of the CDR3 here. Each record gives: CDR3 length, clone size, V gene, CDR3 protein. Clone size appears in some rows only: once, few, many, or a class for an expanded clone.

CDR3 length: 12; clone size: NA; V gene: TRBV28; CDR3 protein: ASSLWQGATEAF
CDR3 length: 13; clone size: NA; V gene: TRBV5-4; CDR3 protein: ASSFWGGSGNTIY
CDR3 length: 12; clone size: NA; V gene: TRBV27; CDR3 protein: ASSYQSYTDTQY
CDR3 length: 12; clone size: NA; V gene: TRBV13; CDR3 protein: ASSLGRDNTEAF
CDR3 length: 14; clone size: NA; V gene: TRBV5-1; CDR3 protein: ASSLARRGPNEKLF
CDR3 length: 13; clone size: NA; V gene: TRBV6-5; CDR3 protein: ASSYFEQGGYGYT
CDR3 length: 13; clone size: few; V gene: TRBV14; CDR3 protein: ASSQTPGYWLGYT
CDR3 length: 11; clone size: NA; V gene: TRBV5-1; CDR3 protein: ASSSTGYTEAF
CDR3 length: 12; clone size: NA; V gene: TRBV5-6; CDR3 protein: ASSLALAGNEQF
CDR3 length: 13; clone size: NA; V gene: TRBV7-3; CDR3 protein: ASSLLAGGEETQY
CDR3 length: 12; clone size: once; V gene: TRBV7-3; CDR3 protein: ASSLTSGFGGYT
CDR3 length: 13; clone size: NA; V gene: TRBV19; CDR3 protein: ASSILSDGVYGYT
CDR3 length: 10; clone size: NA; V gene: TRBV11-2; CDR3 protein: ASSKKLETQY
CDR3 length: 13; clone size: NA; V gene: TRBV5-6; CDR3 protein: ASSPVAGVTDTQY
CDR3 length: 12; clone size: NA; V gene: TRBV27; CDR3 protein: ASSFIGATDTQY
CDR3 length: 9; clone size: once; V gene: TRBV5-4; CDR3 protein: ASSSIRTQY
CDR3 length: 14; clone size: NA; V gene: TRBV2; CDR3 protein: ASSEGGVRGEYEQY
CDR3 length: 13; clone size: NA; V gene: TRBV12-1; CDR3 protein: ASSGRDRIEWEQF
CDR3 length: 11; clone size: NA; V gene: TRBV6-5; CDR3 protein: ASSEWGTDTQY
CDR3 length: 12; clone size: NA; V gene: TRBV7-9; CDR3 protein: ASSHAAGGYEQY